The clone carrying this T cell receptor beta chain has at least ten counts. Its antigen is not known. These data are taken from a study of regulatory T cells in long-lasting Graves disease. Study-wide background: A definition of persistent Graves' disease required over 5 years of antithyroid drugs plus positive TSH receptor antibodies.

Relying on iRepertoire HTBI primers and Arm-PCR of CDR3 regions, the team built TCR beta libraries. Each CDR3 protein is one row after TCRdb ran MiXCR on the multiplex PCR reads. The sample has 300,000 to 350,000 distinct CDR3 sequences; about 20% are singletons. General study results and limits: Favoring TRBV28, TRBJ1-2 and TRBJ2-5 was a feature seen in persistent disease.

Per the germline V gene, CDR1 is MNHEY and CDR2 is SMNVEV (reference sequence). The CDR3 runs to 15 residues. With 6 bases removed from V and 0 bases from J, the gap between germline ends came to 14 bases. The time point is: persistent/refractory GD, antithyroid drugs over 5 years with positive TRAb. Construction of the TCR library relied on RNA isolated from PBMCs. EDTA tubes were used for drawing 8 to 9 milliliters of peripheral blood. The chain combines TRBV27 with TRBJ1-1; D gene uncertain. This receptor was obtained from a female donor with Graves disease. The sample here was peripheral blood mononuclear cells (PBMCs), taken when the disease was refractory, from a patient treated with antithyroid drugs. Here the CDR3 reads CASRREGVMNTEAFF. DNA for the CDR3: TGTGCCAGCAGGAGAGAGGGTGTCATGAACACTGAAGCTTTCTTT.